The clone carrying this TCR beta chain was detected once. This entry comes from a study of blood T cell repertoires in COVID-19. Sequencing used immunoSEQ multiplex PCR; TCRdb keeps in-frame clones, though not all of them. The sample lists about 240,000 clones, around 88% occurring once. Trimming took 5 bases from V and 4 from J; bases not matched to a gene: 7. The CDR3 contains 14 residues. Germline lookup yields CDR1 MDHEN and CDR2 SYDVKM. Sequenced sample: PBMCs or T cells enriched from blood (not recorded which). This clonotype was sampled from a woman aged 35 to 49 with acute COVID-19. This chain joins TRBV28 and TRBJ1-2, with 7 bases lining up with TRBD1. The CDR3 DNA sequence: TGTGCCAGCAGTCAGAAGGGGGCGGTCTATGGCTACACCTTC. Translating it yields CASSQKGAVYGYTF.